The 30 T cell receptor beta chains listed next were all sequenced from one sample in a study of neurological immune-mediated disorders. TCRdb ran MiXCR on the 5' RACE reads and lists one entry per CDR3 protein. The sample includes 65,000 to 75,000 distinct CDR3 sequences, about 5.1% of them seen just once. Input material: PBMCs. The receptors derive from a woman in her seventies with multiple sclerosis.

This clonotype was seen more than once but under ten times. The chain recombines TRBV5-1 with TRBJ2-2; D not certain. The CDR3 contains 11 residues. The V end lost 2 bases, the J end lost 7 bases, and 3 bases lay between the germline ends. CDR1 and CDR2 from the germline V gene are SGHRS and YFSETQ. In nucleotides, the CDR3 is TGCGCCAGCAGCTTTGGCGGGGAGCTGTTTTTT. Translated: CASSFGGELFF. Using reference TRBV5-1 and TRBJ2-2 for the parts outside the CDR3, the full variable domain is KAGVTQTPRYLIKTRGQQVTLSCSPISGHRSVSWYQQTPGQGLQFLFEYFSETQRNKGNFPGRFSGRQFSNSRSEMNVSTLELGDSALYLCASSFGGELFFGEGSRLTVL.

This clonotype occurred many times. CDR3 bases: TGTGCCAGCAGCTTAGATCCGGGACAGGCAATCTACGAGCAGTACTTC. As protein: CASSLDPGQAIYEQYF. The V gene is TRBV7-6, the J gene TRBJ2-7, with TRBD1 identical over 8 bases. In germline, CDR1 is SGHVS, CDR2 FNYEAQ. Trimming removed 1 base from V and 3 bases from J; junction bases left unmatched: 8. The CDR3 length is 16 residues.

CDR3 in amino acids: CASSVDGDQPQHF. CDR3 DNA sequence: TGTGCCAGCAGCGTGGACGGGGATCAGCCCCAGCATTTT. The rearrangement uses TRBV7-3 and TRBJ1-5; no clear D. Between the trimmed V and J ends, which lost 5 bases and 5 bases, there was a span of 10 bases. This CDR3 has 13 residues. CDR1 is SGHTA, CDR2 FQGTGA, per germline.

This clonotype was found many times. In DNA form, the CDR3 reads TGCAGTGCTAGAGATCTCCCCGCAACTAATGAAAAACTGTTTTTT. Translating it yields CSARDLPATNEKLFF. V and J are TRBV20-1 and TRBJ1-4; D ambiguous. This CDR3 contains 15 residues. The V end was cut by 0 bases, the J end by 0 bases, with 8 bases between. Germline values: CDR1 DFQATT, CDR2 SNEGSKA (reference sequence).

Ten or more counts support this clonotype. The CDR3 reads CASSLEGLGGYNEQFF. CDR3 nucleotides: TGTGCCAGCAGCTTAGAGGGCCTCGGAGGGTACAATGAGCAGTTCTTC. The rearrangement joins TRBV7-2 to TRBJ2-1, with a possible D match to TRBD2 (6 bases). Trimming removed 1 base at V and 4 bases at J, with 14 bases between. Germline CDR1 SGHTA, CDR2 FQGNSA. The CDR3 is made up of 16 amino acids.

The gene calls are TRBV19 and TRBJ2-1, with TRBD2 identical over 7 bases. Trimming removed 3 bases from V and 4 bases from J; junction bases left unmatched: 9. The CDR3 has 16 residues. Germline V gene data show CDR1 as LNHDA and CDR2 as SQIVND (reference sequence). The CDR3 sequence: CASSIAVGGVYNEQFF. DNA for the CDR3: TGTGCCAGTAGTATCGCTGTGGGAGGGGTATACAATGAGCAGTTCTTC.

This clonotype occurred many times. The chain links TRBV20-1 to TRBJ2-5; TRBD2 agrees at 14 bases. Trimming removed 5 bases from V and 7 bases from J; junction bases left unmatched: 3. The germline V gene has CDR1 DFQATT and CDR2 SNEGSKA (reference sequence). The CDR3 loop spans 13 amino acids. Here the CDR3 DNA reads TGCAGTGCTCGACTAGCGGGAGGGGGGACCCAGTACTTC. This codes for CSARLAGGGTQYF.

This clonotype was observed many times. The chain carries TRBV7-2 and TRBJ2-1; no reliable D call. CDR3 size: 14 residues. Germline CDR1 reads SGHTA; CDR2 reads FQGNSA. Trimming removed 3 bases at V and 4 bases at J, with 10 bases between. CDR3 coding DNA: TGTGCCAGCAGCTTTAGGCAGGAATACAATGAGCAGTTCTTC. It specifies CASSFRQEYNEQFF. The full variable domain, its missing parts supplied by reference TRBV7-2 and TRBJ2-1, is GAGVSQSPSNKVTEKGKDVELRCDPISGHTALYWYRQSLGQGLEFLIYFQGNSAPDKSGLPSDRFSAERTGGSVSTLTIQRTQQEDSAVYLCASSFRQEYNEQFFGPGTRLTVL.

This clonotype was observed many times. The rearrangement links TRBV4-3 to TRBJ2-3; a weak D match, TRBD2 (5 bases). Germline loops: CDR1 LGHNA, CDR2 YSLEER. V lost 1 base, J lost 6 bases, and 14 bases lay in between. The CDR3 spans 15 residues. The CDR3 loop reads CASSQGHSPGDTQYF. Written as DNA, the CDR3 is TGCGCCAGCAGCCAAGGTCATAGCCCGGGGGATACGCAGTATTTT.

The V and J genes are TRBV7-7 and TRBJ2-2, with D perhaps TRBD1 or TRBD2 (5 bases each). V was shortened by 4 bases and J by 5 bases, with 8 bases between the two germline ends. There are 13 residues in the CDR3. Per the germline V gene, CDR1 is SSHAT and CDR2 is FNYEAQ (reference sequence). As DNA, the CDR3 is TGTGCCAGCAGCTGGGACCTTACCGGGGAGCTGTTTTTT. This codes for CASSWDLTGELFF. Filled out from reference TRBV7-7 and TRBJ2-2, the complete variable domain reads GAGVSQSPRYKVTKRGQDVTLRCDPISSHATLYWYQQALGQGPEFLTYFNYEAQPDKSGLPSDRFSAERPEGSISTLTIQRTEQRDSAMYRCASSWDLTGELFFGEGSRLTVL.

This clonotype was observed at least ten times. The rearrangement joins TRBV20-1 to TRBJ2-3; 10 positions match TRBD2. Germline CDR1 is DFQATT and CDR2 is SNEGSKA (reference sequence). CDR3 length: 19 amino acids. V trimming: 5 bases; J trimming: 0 bases; junction bases outside the gene matches: 17. The chain's CDR3 is CSASVPRVSGRTSTDTQYF. CDR3 coding DNA: TGCAGTGCTTCTGTACCAAGGGTTAGCGGGAGGACTAGCACAGATACGCAGTATTTT.

This clonotype was observed a handful of times. J is TRBJ1-1 and V is TRBV10-2; 8 bases align to TRBD1. V was pared by 7 bases and J by 5 bases, with 9 bases of the junction left unmatched. The germline CDR1 and CDR2 sequences are WSHSY and SAAADI. The CDR3 runs 14 residues. The CDR3: CASTLTGARTEAFF. The CDR3 DNA follows: TGCGCCAGCACATTGACAGGGGCGCGGACTGAAGCTTTCTTT.

The rearrangement links TRBV7-9 to TRBJ2-7; a weak D match, TRBD2 (6 bases). Germline V gives CDR1 SEHNR, CDR2 FQNEAQ (reference sequence). This CDR3 has 15 residues. V dropped 4 bases and J dropped 7 bases, with 20 bases sitting between them. The DNA for the CDR3 is TGTGCCAGCAGCTCCTCAAGTATGTGGGGGAGGGAGCAGTACTTC. Protein: CASSSSSMWGREQYF.

This clonotype was found many times. J is TRBJ1-2 and V is TRBV30; D may be TRBD1 (5 bases). Germline CDR1 is GTSNPN and CDR2 is SVGIG (reference sequence). This CDR3 contains 12 residues. V was cut by 2 bases and J by 4 bases, with 8 bases left in between. The CDR3 DNA reads TGTGCCTGGAGTTCAGGGACCTATGGCTACACCTTC. It translates to CAWSSGTYGYTF.

This clonotype was picked up many times. The genes are TRBV20-1 and TRBJ2-3; TRBD1 might be the D (6 bases). The V and J ends lost 4 bases and 1 base respectively, with 18 bases between them. The CDR3 consists of 16 residues. In germline, CDR1 is DFQATT, CDR2 SNEGSKA (reference sequence). The CDR3, as DNA: TGCAGTGCTACAACCTCCTTCAGGGGTGGCACAGATACGCAGTATTTT. Translation gives CSATTSFRGGTDTQYF.

The table lists this clonotype with many counts. The chain is built from TRBV5-1 and TRBJ2-3, with D possibly matching TRBD2 (6 bases). V gave up 4 bases and J gave up 2 bases, with 11 bases separating them. The germline gives CDR1 SGHRS, CDR2 YFSETQ. The CDR3 spans 14 residues. CDR3 sequence: CASSRGDSTDTQYF. The CDR3 DNA sequence: TGCGCCAGCAGCCGCGGGGACTCCACAGATACGCAGTATTTT.

This clonotype was detected many times. The V call is TRBV20-1, the J call TRBJ2-7; 7 bases agree with TRBD2. From germline, CDR1 is DFQATT and CDR2 SNEGSKA (reference sequence). The trim removed 0 bases at V and 2 bases at J, leaving 4 bases unmatched. The CDR3 is 14 residues long. The CDR3 sequence: CSARDREAAYEQYF. The CDR3 bases are TGCAGTGCTAGAGATCGGGAGGCGGCCTACGAGCAGTACTTC.

This clonotype was observed at least ten times. The V and J genes are TRBV7-2 and TRBJ2-7; D uncertain. Germline V gene data show CDR1 as SGHTA and CDR2 as FQGNSA. Trimming removed 1 base from V and 7 bases from J, with 23 bases in between. The CDR3 covers 17 residues. CDR3 amino acids: CASSLGHAVSKVGEQYF. The CDR3 coding sequence is TGTGCCAGCAGCTTAGGTCATGCGGTCAGCAAGGTCGGAGAGCAGTACTTC.

The table lists this clonotype with many counts. The chain is built from TRBV7-2 and TRBJ2-5; D may correspond to TRBD1 or TRBD2 (7 bases each). V gave up 5 bases and J gave up 5 bases, with 21 bases separating them. The CDR3 is 16 amino acids. Germline V gene lookup returns CDR1 SGHTA and CDR2 FQGNSA. Here the CDR3 DNA reads TGTGCCAGCAGCCCAAGGGGGCAGGGAGGGTCGGAGACCCAGTACTTC. It yields the protein CASSPRGQGGSETQYF.

At least ten counts were recorded for this clonotype. This chain uses TRBV5-1 with TRBJ2-1, with TRBD2 matching over 9 bases. V gave up 0 bases and J gave up 6 bases; unmatched junction bases: 4. CDR1 SGHRS and CDR2 YFSETQ come from the germline V gene. This CDR3 contains 15 residues. As DNA, the CDR3 is TGCGCCAGCAGCTTGGGTGCGGGAGGGGCCAATGAGCAGTTCTTC. Protein sequence: CASSLGAGGANEQFF.

This clonotype showed up many times. The chain recombines TRBV5-1 with TRBJ2-6; TRBD2 agrees at 8 bases. Looked up from germline, CDR1 is SGHRS and CDR2 is YFSETQ. The J segment lost 0 bases and the V segment lost 4 bases, leaving 6 bases of the junction unmatched. The length of the CDR3 is 17 residues. The CDR3 spells CASSAGGGTSGANVLTF. The DNA of the CDR3 is TGCGCCAGCAGCGCCGGGGGGGGGACCTCTGGGGCCAACGTCCTGACTTTC.

The chain carries TRBV12-3 or TRBV12-4 and TRBJ2-6, with unresolved D. The V end lost 6 bases, the J end lost 3 bases, and 12 bases lay between the germline ends. The CDR3 extends over 15 amino acids. The CDR3 coding sequence is TGTGCCAGCAGCCCTACAAAAATTGGGGCCAACGTCCTGACTTTC. Translated: CASSPTKIGANVLTF.

This clonotype came up many times. This rearrangement joins TRBV12-3 or TRBV12-4 to TRBJ1-6, with no clear D. V was pared by 2 bases and J by 5 bases, with 4 bases between. This CDR3 is 13 amino acids long. The DNA of the CDR3 is TGTGCCAGCAGTTTAACAGATAATTCACCCCTCCACTTT. Protein sequence: CASSLTDNSPLHF.

This clonotype was recorded many times. This rearrangement joins TRBV9 to TRBJ2-3; TRBD2 matches 8 bases. In germline, CDR1 is SGDLS, CDR2 YYNGEE. Losses at the gene ends were 0 bases for V and 4 bases for J; bases not matched to a gene: 10. This CDR3 is built from 17 residues. The CDR3 spells CASSVATSGRGSDTQYF. The CDR3 bases are TGTGCCAGCAGCGTAGCTACGAGCGGGAGAGGTTCAGATACGCAGTATTTT.

This clonotype was seen many times. V and J are TRBV7-6 and TRBJ2-1; D perhaps matches TRBD2 (5 bases). Trimming took 2 bases from V and 0 from J, leaving 8 bases between them. The CDR3 contains 15 residues. Germline V gene lookup returns CDR1 SGHVS and CDR2 FNYEAQ. The CDR3 DNA reads TGTGCCAGCAGCTTAACTGGGAGCTCCTACAATGAGCAGTTCTTC. It is translated as CASSLTGSSYNEQFF.

The count of this clonotype is one. This chain links TRBV20-1 with TRBJ2-5; D possibly corresponds to TRBD2 (6 bases). This CDR3 contains 14 residues. Germline CDR1 DFQATT, CDR2 SNEGSKA (reference sequence). V lost 5 bases and J 2 bases, leaving 15 bases between the germline ends. The CDR3 region is CSAPHASAQETQYF. CDR3 in DNA: TGCAGTGCTCCACATGCTAGCGCACAAGAGACCCAGTACTTC.

This clonotype was seen more than once but under ten times. The chain is built from TRBV15 and TRBJ2-2, with 10 bases identical to TRBD2. The CDR3 totals 17 residues. Per germline, CDR1 LNHNV and CDR2 YYDKDF (reference sequence). V lost 1 base, J lost 6 bases, and 8 bases stayed unmatched. The CDR3 here is CATSRGGLAGVPGELFF. The DNA of the CDR3 is TGTGCCACCAGCAGAGGTGGGCTAGCGGGAGTCCCCGGGGAGCTGTTTTTT. Full variable domain (rest looked up from reference TRBV15 and TRBJ2-2): DAMVIQNPRYQVTQFGKPVTLSCSQTLNHNVMYWYQQKSSQAPKLLFHYYDKDFNNEADTPDNFQSRRPNTSFCFLDIRSPGLGDTAMYLCATSRGGLAGVPGELFFGEGSRLTVL.

This clonotype was counted many times. V usage is TRBV5-1 and J usage is TRBJ2-1; the match to TRBD2 covers 8 bases. The length of the CDR3 is 15 residues. Germline V lookup: CDR1 SGHRS, CDR2 YFSETQ. The V gene end was trimmed by 0 bases and the J gene end by 5 bases; junction bases not matched to a gene: 4. The CDR3 nucleotides are TGCGCCAGCAGCTTGGTAGCGGGGAATAACAATGAGCAGTTCTTC. It is translated as CASSLVAGNNNEQFF.

This clonotype has at least ten counts. The rearrangement links TRBV7-9 to TRBJ2-1, with D perhaps being TRBD1 or TRBD2 (5 bases each). Germline-derived CDR1 and CDR2 are SEHNR and FQNEAQ (reference sequence). V was trimmed by 0 bases and J by 9 bases, leaving 9 bases between them. CDR3 size: 13 residues. CDR3 protein: CASSLAGPGEQFF. CDR3 nucleotide sequence: TGTGCCAGCAGCTTAGCGGGACCTGGTGAGCAGTTCTTC. The variable domain in full, completed from reference TRBV7-9 and TRBJ2-1, reads DTGVSQNPRHKITKRGQNVTFRCDPISEHNRLYWYRQTLGQGPEFLTYFQNEAQLEKSRLLSDRFSAERPKGSFSTLEIQRTEQGDSAMYLCASSLAGPGEQFFGPGTRLTVL.

This clonotype was counted only a few times. The V and J genes are TRBV24-1 and TRBJ2-2; the D gene could be TRBD1 or TRBD2 (6 bases each). Trimming removed 5 bases from V and 0 bases from J, with 12 bases in between. The CDR3 totals 16 residues. Germline V CDR1 and CDR2: KGHDR, SFDVKD. CDR3 bases: TGTGCCACCAGTGGTCGGCGGGACACGAACACCGGGGAGCTGTTTTTT. This translates into CATSGRRDTNTGELFF.